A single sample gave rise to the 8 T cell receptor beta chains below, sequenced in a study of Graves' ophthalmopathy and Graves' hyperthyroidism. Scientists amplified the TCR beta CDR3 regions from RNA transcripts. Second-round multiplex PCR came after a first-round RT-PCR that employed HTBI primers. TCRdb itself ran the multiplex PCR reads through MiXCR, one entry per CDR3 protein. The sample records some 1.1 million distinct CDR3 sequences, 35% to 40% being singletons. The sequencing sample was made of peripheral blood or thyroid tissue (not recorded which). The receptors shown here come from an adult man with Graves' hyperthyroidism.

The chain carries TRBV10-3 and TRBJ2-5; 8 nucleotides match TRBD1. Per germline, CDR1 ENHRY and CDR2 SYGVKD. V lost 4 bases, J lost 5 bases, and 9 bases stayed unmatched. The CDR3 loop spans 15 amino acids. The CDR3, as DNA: TGTGCCATCAGTGGGGCAGGGGGCGGCGGGGAGACCCAGTACTTC. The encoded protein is CAISGAGGGGETQYF.

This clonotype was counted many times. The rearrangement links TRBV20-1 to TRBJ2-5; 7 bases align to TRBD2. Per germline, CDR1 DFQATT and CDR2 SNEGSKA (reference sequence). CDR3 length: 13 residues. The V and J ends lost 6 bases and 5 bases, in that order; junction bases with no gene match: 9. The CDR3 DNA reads TGCAGTGCAGATGGACTAGGAACGGAGACCCAGTACTTC. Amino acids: CSADGLGTETQYF.

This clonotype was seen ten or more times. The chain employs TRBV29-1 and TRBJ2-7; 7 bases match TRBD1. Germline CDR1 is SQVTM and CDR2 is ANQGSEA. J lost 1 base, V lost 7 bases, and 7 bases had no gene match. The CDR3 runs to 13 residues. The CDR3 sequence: CSAGGAGSYEQYF. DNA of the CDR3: TGCAGCGCAGGGGGTGCAGGATCCTACGAGCAGTACTTC.

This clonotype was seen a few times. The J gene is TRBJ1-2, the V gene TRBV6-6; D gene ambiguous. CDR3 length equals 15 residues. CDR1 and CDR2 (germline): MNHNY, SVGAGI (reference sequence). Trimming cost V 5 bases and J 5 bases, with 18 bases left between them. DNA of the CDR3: TGTGCCAGCAGTCCGACACCCACCCTAGGATATGGCTACACCTTC. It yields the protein CASSPTPTLGYGYTF.

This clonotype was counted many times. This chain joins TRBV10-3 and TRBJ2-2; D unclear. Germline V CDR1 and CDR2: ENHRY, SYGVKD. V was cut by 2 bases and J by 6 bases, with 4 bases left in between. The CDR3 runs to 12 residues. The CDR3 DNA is TGTGCCATCAGTGAGGCCGCCGGGGAGCTGTTTTTT. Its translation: CAISEAAGELFF.

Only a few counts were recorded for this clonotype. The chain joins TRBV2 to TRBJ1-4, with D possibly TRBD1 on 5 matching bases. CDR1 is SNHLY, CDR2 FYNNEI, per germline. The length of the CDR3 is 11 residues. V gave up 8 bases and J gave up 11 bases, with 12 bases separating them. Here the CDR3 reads CASGDRDKLFF. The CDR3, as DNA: TGTGCCAGCGGAGACAGAGATAAACTGTTTTTT.

The CDR3, as DNA: TGTGCCATCAGTGACAGACTAGGCTACACCTTC. Its translation is CAISDRLGYTF. V and J are TRBV10-3 and TRBJ1-2; D is ambiguous. The germline V and J ends were trimmed by 3 bases and 8 bases, with 7 bases remaining between them. The CDR3 is 11 amino acids. CDR1 ENHRY and CDR2 SYGVKD come from the germline V gene.

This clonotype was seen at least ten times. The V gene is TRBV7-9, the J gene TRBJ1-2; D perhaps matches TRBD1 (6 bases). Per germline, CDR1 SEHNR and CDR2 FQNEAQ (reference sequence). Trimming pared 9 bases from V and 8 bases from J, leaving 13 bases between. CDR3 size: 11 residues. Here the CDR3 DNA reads TGTGCCAGTAGTCCAGGGGACGGCTACACCTTC. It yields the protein CASSPGDGYTF.